The T cell receptor beta chain described here comes from a study of cytomegalovirus exposure and HLA in healthy donors. Background on the study: Earlier sequencing of around 190 million T cells yielded 100 million to 140 million unique TCR beta sequences. The study's early data release held about 77 million unique TCRs from HLA-typed donors. General study findings and limits: It was assumed in the presence/absence analyses that sequencing depth was roughly uniform across donors. Serostatus for CMV was the only available immune exposure information.

The PCR was carried out with 60 Vbeta primers and 13 Jbeta primers. Clones were sequenced by immunoSEQ multiplex PCR, and TCRdb holds only the in-frame ones, with some missing. The top ten hold 1.5% of the sample, which has about 120,000 clones, under 70% seen once. The CDR3 is made up of 15 amino acids. V lost 6 bases and J lost 0, with 12 bases in between. Germline V CDR1 and CDR2: MDHEN, SYDVKM. Details on this clone: Antigen specificity is unknown.

Sequenced sample: PBMCs. The V gene is TRBV28, the J gene TRBJ2-4; TRBD1 is a possible D gene (5 bases). The source is a man between 18 and 29 years old in good health and CMV-seronegative. In nucleotides, the CDR3 is TGTGCCAGCAGACCTTCAGGGCTAGCCAAAAACATTCAGTACTTC. This gives the protein CASRPSGLAKNIQYF.